Given below is one TCR beta chain in context. Its antigen is undetermined. There are 12 residues in the CDR3. The germline gives CDR1 LNHDA, CDR2 SQIVND (reference sequence). The junction had 1 base not matched to a gene; V was cut back by 8 bases and J by 6 bases. The sample is drawn from a study of T cell responses to AZD1222 COVID-19 vaccine. Study-level results: Mostly white British, mostly female donors; authors suggested clonal diversity may be underestimated. Within unmutated variant regions lay the reported targets of nearly half of spike-specific TCRs. Spike-specific TCR breadth and depth were elevated following two AZD1222 doses.

Assay: immunoSEQ multiplex PCR; the TCRdb copy retains only in-frame clones and omits some. Of 77,000 or so clones in the sample, 88% were seen once. The clonotype originates from an adult in good health. Sample: peripheral blood, taken on day 0 of AZD1222 vaccination. This sequence joins TRBV19 and TRBJ2-6, with 7 bases that match TRBD1. The DNA of the CDR3 is TGTGCCAGTGGACAGGTGGCCAACGTCCTGACTTTC. This encodes CASGQVANVLTF.